This T cell receptor (beta chain) was identified during a study of T-cell reconstitution after alpha-beta-depleted transplantation in children. Unique molecular identifiers were incorporated into the prepared TCRbeta library. MiXCR was run by TCRdb on the PCR reads, yielding one entry per CDR3 protein. Of 200,000 to 250,000 distinct CDR3 sequences listed, approximately 10% are singletons. This CDR3 is built from 14 residues. Germline V gives CDR1 SGHDT, CDR2 YYEEEE. This clonotype was recorded at least ten times. Its antigen remains unknown. Sequence at one end of the junction differs from germline and may be a read error. Notes on the study in general: Recipient T cells and thymic progenitors that survived were the source of the high TCRbeta diversity seen at day 60 in some patients. The study reportedly traced alpha-beta T cells about two months after transplant to several hundred expanded graft clones. T-cell counts and diversity at one year post-transplant came mainly from newly produced T cells.

The clonotype was recovered from a child in the first two years of life with acute myeloid leukemia, due to receive a stem cell transplant. The chain links TRBV5-6 to TRBJ1-1, with a possible D match to TRBD1 (6 bases). Sequenced here: PBMCs, sampled before TCRalphabeta/CD19-depleted stem cell transplant. CDR3 DNA sequence: TGTGCCAGCGTTTTTGGAGCAGGGGTCACTGAAACTTTCTTT. This translates into CASVFGAGVTETFF. Based on the CDR3 plus reference TRBV5-6 and TRBJ1-1, the full variable domain is DAGVTQSPTHLIKTRGQQVTLRCSPKSGHDTVSWYQQALGQGPQFIFQYYEEEERQRGNFPDRFSGHQFPNYSSELNVNALLLGDSALYLCASVFGAGVTETFFGQGTRLTVV.